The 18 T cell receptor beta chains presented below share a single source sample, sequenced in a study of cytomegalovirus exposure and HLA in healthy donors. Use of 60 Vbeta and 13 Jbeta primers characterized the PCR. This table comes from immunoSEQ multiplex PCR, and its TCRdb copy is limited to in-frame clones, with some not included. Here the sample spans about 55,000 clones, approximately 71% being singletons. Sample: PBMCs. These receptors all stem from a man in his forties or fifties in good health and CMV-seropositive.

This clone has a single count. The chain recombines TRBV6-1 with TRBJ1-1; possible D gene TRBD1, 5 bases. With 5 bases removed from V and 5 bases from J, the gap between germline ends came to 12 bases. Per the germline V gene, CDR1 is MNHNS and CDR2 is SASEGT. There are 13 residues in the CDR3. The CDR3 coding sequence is TGTGCCAGCAGTTCTAGGGGAAGAACTGAAGCTTTCTTT. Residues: CASSSRGRTEAFF.

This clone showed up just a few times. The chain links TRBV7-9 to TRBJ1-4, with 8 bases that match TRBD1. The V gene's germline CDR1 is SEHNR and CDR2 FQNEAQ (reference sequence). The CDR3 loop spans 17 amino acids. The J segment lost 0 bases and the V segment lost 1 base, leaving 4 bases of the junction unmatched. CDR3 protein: CASSLGQGLATNEKLFF. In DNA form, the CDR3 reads TGTGCCAGCAGCTTAGGACAGGGGCTGGCAACTAATGAAAAACTGTTTTTT.

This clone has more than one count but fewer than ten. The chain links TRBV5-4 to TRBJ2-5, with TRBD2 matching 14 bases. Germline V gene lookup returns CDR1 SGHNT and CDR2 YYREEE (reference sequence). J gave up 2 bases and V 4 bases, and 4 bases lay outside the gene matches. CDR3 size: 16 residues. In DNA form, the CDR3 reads TGTGCCAGCAGCCCGGGACTAGCGGGGGTTCAAGAGACCCAGTACTTC. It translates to CASSPGLAGVQETQYF.

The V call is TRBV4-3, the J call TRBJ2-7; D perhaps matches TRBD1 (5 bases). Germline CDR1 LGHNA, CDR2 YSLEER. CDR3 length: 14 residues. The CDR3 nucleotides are TGCACCCAGCGAAAGGGGTTAAGCTCCTACGAGCAGTACTTC. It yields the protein CTQRKGLSSYEQYF.

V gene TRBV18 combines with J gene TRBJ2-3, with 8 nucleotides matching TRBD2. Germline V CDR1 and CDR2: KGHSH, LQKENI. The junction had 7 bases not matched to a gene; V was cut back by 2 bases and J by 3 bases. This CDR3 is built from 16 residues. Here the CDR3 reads CASSPNGGLGTDTQYF. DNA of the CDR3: TGTGCCAGCTCACCAAATGGGGGACTAGGAACAGATACGCAGTATTTT.

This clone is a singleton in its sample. The DNA of the CDR3 is TGTGCCAGCAGCTTGGGGTCGACAGGCTACACAGATACGCAGTATTTT. This gives the protein CASSLGSTGYTDTQYF. The chain combines TRBV5-8 with TRBJ2-3; tentatively, D is TRBD1 (6 bases). CDR1 is SGHTS and CDR2 is YDEGEE in the germline V gene. V gave up 0 bases and J gave up 2 bases, with 13 bases separating them. The length of the CDR3 is 16 residues. Full variable domain (outside the CDR3, taken from reference TRBV5-8 and TRBJ2-3): EAGVTQSPTHLIKTRGQQATLRCSPISGHTSVYWYQQALGLGLQFLLWYDEGEERNRGNFPPRFSGRQFPNYSSELNVNALELEDSALYLCASSLGSTGYTDTQYFGPGTRLTVL.

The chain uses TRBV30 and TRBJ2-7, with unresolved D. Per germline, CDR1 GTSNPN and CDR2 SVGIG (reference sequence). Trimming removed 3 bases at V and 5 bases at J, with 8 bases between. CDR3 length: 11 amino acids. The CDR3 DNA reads TGTGCCTGGAGGAGAACCCACGAGCAGTACTTC. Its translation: CAWRRTHEQYF.

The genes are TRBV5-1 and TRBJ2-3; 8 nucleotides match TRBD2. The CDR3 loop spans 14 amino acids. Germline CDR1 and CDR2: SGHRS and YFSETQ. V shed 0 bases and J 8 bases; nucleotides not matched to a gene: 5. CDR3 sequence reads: CASSLGLAGPTQYF. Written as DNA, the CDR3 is TGCGCCAGCAGCTTGGGTCTAGCGGGCCCTACGCAGTATTTT.

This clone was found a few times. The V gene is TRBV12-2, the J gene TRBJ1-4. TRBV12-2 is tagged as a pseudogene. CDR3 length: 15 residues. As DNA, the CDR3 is TGTGCAAGTCGCTCCCGGGGAGTTCCTAATGAAAAACTGTTTTTT. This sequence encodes CASRSRGVPNEKLFF.

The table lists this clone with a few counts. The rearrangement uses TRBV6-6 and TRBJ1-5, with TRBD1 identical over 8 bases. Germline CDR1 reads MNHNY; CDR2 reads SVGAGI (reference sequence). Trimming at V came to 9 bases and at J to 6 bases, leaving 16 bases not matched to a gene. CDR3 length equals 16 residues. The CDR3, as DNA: TGTGCCAGTAGCATCGGGACAGGTCAAACGGGTCAGCCCCAGCATTTT. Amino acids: CASSIGTGQTGQPQHF.

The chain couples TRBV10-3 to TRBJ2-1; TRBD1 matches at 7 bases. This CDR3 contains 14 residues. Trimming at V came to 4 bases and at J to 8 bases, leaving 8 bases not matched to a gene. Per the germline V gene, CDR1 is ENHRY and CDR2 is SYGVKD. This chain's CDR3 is CAISAIDRADEQFF. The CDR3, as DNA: TGTGCCATCAGTGCTATTGACAGGGCCGATGAGCAGTTCTTC.

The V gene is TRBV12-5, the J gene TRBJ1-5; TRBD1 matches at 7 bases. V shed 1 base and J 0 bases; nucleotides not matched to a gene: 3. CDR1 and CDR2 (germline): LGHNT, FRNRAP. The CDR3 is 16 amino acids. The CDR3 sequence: CASGLGTGSSNQPQHF. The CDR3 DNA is TGTGCTAGTGGTTTGGGGACAGGTTCTAGCAATCAGCCCCAGCATTTT. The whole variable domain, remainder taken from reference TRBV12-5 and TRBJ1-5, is DARVTQTPRHKVTEMGQEVTMRCQPILGHNTVFWYRQTMMQGLELLAYFRNRAPLDDSGMPKDRFSAEMPDATLATLKIQPSEPRDSAVYFCASGLGTGSSNQPQHFGDGTRLSIL.

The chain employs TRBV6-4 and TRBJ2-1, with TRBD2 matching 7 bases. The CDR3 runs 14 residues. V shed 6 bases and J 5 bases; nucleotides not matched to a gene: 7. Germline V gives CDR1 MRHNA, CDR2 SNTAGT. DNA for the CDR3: TGTGCCAGCAGACAGAGGAGCGGGAACAATGAGCAGTTCTTC. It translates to CASRQRSGNNEQFF.

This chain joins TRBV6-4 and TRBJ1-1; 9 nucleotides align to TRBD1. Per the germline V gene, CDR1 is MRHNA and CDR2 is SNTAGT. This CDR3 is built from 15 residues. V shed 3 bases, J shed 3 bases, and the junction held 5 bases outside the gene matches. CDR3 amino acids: CASSESGTGYTEAFF. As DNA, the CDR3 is TGTGCCAGCAGTGAGTCCGGGACAGGGTACACTGAAGCTTTCTTT.

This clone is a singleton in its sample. CDR3 region: CASSQDTGGGWGVMRYTF. The CDR3, as DNA: TGCGCCAGCAGCCAAGATACGGGAGGGGGCTGGGGCGTTATGCGGTACACCTTC. The gene calls are TRBV4-3 and TRBJ1-2; 7 bases are a match to TRBD1. Germline V gives CDR1 LGHNA, CDR2 YSLEER. The CDR3 is made up of 18 amino acids. Trimming cost V 0 bases and J 11 bases; bases outside gene matches: 21.

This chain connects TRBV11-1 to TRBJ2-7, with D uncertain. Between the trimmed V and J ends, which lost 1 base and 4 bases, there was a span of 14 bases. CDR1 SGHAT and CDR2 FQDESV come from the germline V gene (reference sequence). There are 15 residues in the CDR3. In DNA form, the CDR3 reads TGTGCCAGCAGCTTAGGCCAATCCCTTGAGTACGAGCAGTACTTC. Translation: CASSLGQSLEYEQYF.

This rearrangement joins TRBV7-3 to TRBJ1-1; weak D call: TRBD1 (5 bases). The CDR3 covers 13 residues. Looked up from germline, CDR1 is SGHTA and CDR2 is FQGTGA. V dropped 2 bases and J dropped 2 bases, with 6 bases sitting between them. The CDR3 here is CASSLGANTEAFF. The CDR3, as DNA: TGTGCCAGCAGCTTAGGGGCTAACACTGAAGCTTTCTTT.

Written as DNA, the CDR3 is TGTGCCAGCAGCTTGGGACAGAACACTGAAGCTTTCTTT. It encodes CASSLGQNTEAFF. The chain employs TRBV7-8 and TRBJ1-1, with TRBD1 as a possible D gene (6 bases). Trimming took off 3 bases at V and 1 base at J, with 6 bases between the two ends. This CDR3 spans 13 amino acids. Germline CDR1 is SGHVS and CDR2 is FQNEAQ. Based on the CDR3 plus reference TRBV7-8 and TRBJ1-1, the full variable domain is GAGVSQSPRYKVAKRGQDVALRCDPISGHVSLFWYQQALGQGPEFLTYFQNEAQLDKSGLPSDRFFAERPEGSVSTLKIQRTQQEDSAVYLCASSLGQNTEAFFGQGTRLTVV.